This TCR beta chain was sequenced during a study of CD8+CD57+ T cells in acquired aplastic anemia. Overall study: Sorted CD4+ and CD8+ cells gave an average of about 3.4 ug of DNA.

This clonotype was detected only a few times. Antigen: not known. Findings and limits, study-wide: Fewer than 35 sequences, all CD8+ CDR3, were shared between patients and controls. Researchers reported that CD8+ Simpson's diversity was not significantly different in patients versus controls.

Genomic DNA acted as the template from which TCR beta VDJ combination and CDR3 sequence profiling were carried out. TCRdb re-called the reads through MiXCR, storing one row per CDR3 protein. The sample has around 33,000 distinct CDR3 sequences, more than 75% seen once. The CDR3 spans 16 residues. Germline lookup yields CDR1 KGHDR and CDR2 SFDVKD. Trimming took off 10 bases at V and 2 bases at J, with 22 bases between the two ends. The TCR comes from a human donor in good health, serving as a control. Sequenced material: sorted CD4+, CD8+, or CD8+CD57+ T cells (not recorded which) from PBMCs. J is TRBJ1-2 and V is TRBV24-1; D unresolved. The CDR3 nucleotides read TGTGCCACAGACAAGATTACGGGCCCAATGAACTATGGCTACACCTTC. It codes for CATDKITGPMNYGYTF.